A single sample gave rise to the 10 T cell receptor beta chains below, sequenced in a study of graft-versus-host responses after intestinal transplantation. Graft tissue was processed to release intraepithelial and lamina propria lymphocytes. Data came from immunoSEQ multiplex PCR; TCRdb stores just in-frame clones and leaves some out. Of about 18,000 clones in the sample, 70% to 85% are singletons; the top ten hold 5.5%. The input for sequencing was ileum tissue, taken 17 days after transplant. Receptors originate from a human patient who received an intestinal transplant, so some T cells may come from the graft donor.

The chain has TRBV5-4 and TRBJ1-2; D is possibly TRBD1 (6 bases). V lost 9 bases and J lost 3, with 15 bases in between. CDR3 size: 13 residues. Germline values: CDR1 SGHNT, CDR2 YYREEE (reference sequence). The CDR3 nucleotides are TGTGCCACCTCCAACAGGGTTGACTATGGCTACACCTTC. Encoded protein: CATSNRVDYGYTF. Variable domain in full (rest from reference TRBV5-4 and TRBJ1-2): ETGVTQSPTHLIKTRGQQVTLRCSSQSGHNTVSWYQQALGQGPQFIFQYYREEENGRGNFPPRFSGLQFPNYSSELNVNALELDDSALYLCATSNRVDYGYTFGSGTRLTVV.

This clone came up a few times. This chain uses TRBV18 with TRBJ1-1, with D perhaps matching TRBD1 (6 bases). Trimming removed 6 bases at V and 0 bases at J, with 11 bases between. The CDR3 is made up of 14 amino acids. Germline-derived CDR1 and CDR2 are KGHSH and LQKENI. In DNA, the CDR3 is TGTGCCAGCTCTTTAGCAGGGGTGAACACTGAAGCTTTCTTT. The encoded protein is CASSLAGVNTEAFF.

This clone was found once. V usage is TRBV5-6 and J usage is TRBJ1-5, with a tentative D call TRBD1 (5 bases). This CDR3 spans 17 amino acids. The V and J ends lost 1 base and 5 bases respectively, with 19 bases between them. In germline, CDR1 is SGHDT, CDR2 YYEEEE. The CDR3, as DNA: TGTGCCAGCAGCTTGTTCGGTGGTGGGGCGACACATCAGCCCCAGCATTTT. It translates to CASSLFGGGATHQPQHF.

V gene TRBV2 combines with J gene TRBJ1-4; unclear D gene. The CDR3 is 13 residues long. Trimming cost V 6 bases and J 7 bases, with 12 bases left between them. Germline-derived CDR1 and CDR2 are SNHLY and FYNNEI. CDR3 coding DNA: TGTGCCAGCAGACGGGGAGACGGTGAAAAACTGTTTTTT. Its translation: CASRRGDGEKLFF.

This clone appeared a single time. The V call is TRBV7-9, the J call TRBJ2-4; 8 bases fit TRBD1. J lost 0 bases, V lost 5 bases, and 9 bases had no gene match. Germline CDR1 and CDR2: SEHNR and FQNEAQ (reference sequence). CDR3 length: 17 residues. The CDR3 loop is CASSTLGGQGAKNIQYF. CDR3 DNA: TGTGCCAGCAGCACCTTAGGAGGACAGGGAGCCAAAAACATTCAGTACTTC.

This chain links TRBV28 with TRBJ1-2; weak D call: TRBD1 (5 bases). Germline V gene data show CDR1 as MDHEN and CDR2 as SYDVKM. The CDR3 spans 15 residues. Trimming shortened V by 7 bases and J by 5 bases, and 20 bases separated the two germline ends. The CDR3 reads CASNWGLQGGYGYTF. DNA of the CDR3: TGTGCCAGCAACTGGGGCCTCCAGGGAGGGTATGGCTACACCTTC.

In DNA form, the CDR3 reads TGTGCCAGCAGCCGGCGCTACTATGGCTACACCTTC. Protein product: CASSRRYYGYTF. The chain is built from TRBV7-9 and TRBJ1-2, with D unresolved. This CDR3 contains 12 residues. V gave up 5 bases and J gave up 3 bases, with 7 bases separating them. Germline CDR1 and CDR2: SEHNR and FQNEAQ (reference sequence). Combining the CDR3 with reference TRBV7-9 and TRBJ1-2 gives the whole variable domain DTGVSQNPRHKITKRGQNVTFRCDPISEHNRLYWYRQTLGQGPEFLTYFQNEAQLEKSRLLSDRFSAERPKGSFSTLEIQRTEQGDSAMYLCASSRRYYGYTFGSGTRLTVV.

This clone was counted only a few times. V and J are TRBV7-9 and TRBJ2-7; TRBD2 agrees at 16 bases. CDR1 and CDR2 (germline): SEHNR, FQNEAQ (reference sequence). The CDR3 runs to 18 residues. Trimming at V came to 5 bases and at J to 4 bases, leaving 11 bases not matched to a gene. CDR3 amino acids: CASSAGLAGGPMGYEQYF. The CDR3 DNA follows: TGTGCCAGCAGCGCGGGACTAGCGGGAGGGCCAATGGGATACGAGCAGTACTTC.

The rearrangement links TRBV9 to TRBJ2-7; 12 bases align to TRBD2. Unmatched junction bases numbered 8, after V lost 4 bases and J lost 0 bases. Germline V CDR1 and CDR2: SGDLS, YYNGEE. The CDR3 spans 17 residues. CDR3 DNA: TGTGCCAGCAGCCACGATCGACTAGCGGGAGACTCCTACGAGCAGTACTTC. Protein: CASSHDRLAGDSYEQYF.

The DNA for the CDR3 is TGCGCCAGCAGCCAAGGACAGGGTATCACTGAAGCTTTCTTT. Encoded protein: CASSQGQGITEAFF. The J gene is TRBJ1-1, the V gene TRBV4-3; the match to TRBD1 covers 7 bases. Germline CDR1 and CDR2: LGHNA and YSLEER. Trimming took 1 base from V and 4 from J; bases not matched to a gene: 3. The CDR3 totals 14 residues.